These 17 T cell receptor beta chains were all obtained from the same sample, sequenced in a study of early T cells in non-severe SARS-CoV-2 infection. MiXCR, applied by TCRdb to the 5' RACE reads, yields one record per CDR3 protein. Of nearly 55,000 distinct CDR3 sequences detected, around 7.7% appear once; the ten largest clones hold over 9.5%. The sequencing here drew on whole blood, taken at baseline. These receptors were taken from an adult who was a healthcare worker with PCR-confirmed SARS-CoV-2 infection or an uninfected control (not recorded which).

This clonotype has at least ten counts. This rearrangement joins TRBV25-1 to TRBJ2-4; 10 nucleotides match TRBD2. Trimming cost V 10 bases and J 3 bases; bases outside gene matches: 15. The CDR3 runs 17 residues. CDR1 and CDR2 from the germline V gene are MGHDK and SYGVNS. The CDR3 here is CATSHQREGQDKNIQYF. In DNA form, the CDR3 reads TGTGCCACTTCTCACCAGCGGGAGGGCCAGGACAAAAACATTCAGTACTTC.

The genes are TRBV14 and TRBJ2-7, with TRBD1 as a possible D gene (5 bases). V lost 4 bases and J lost 0, with 7 bases in between. Germline CDR1 and CDR2: SGHDN and FVKESK. The CDR3 consists of 13 residues. The CDR3 reads CASSRDSSYEQYF. CDR3 coding DNA: TGTGCCAGCAGCCGAGACAGCTCCTACGAGCAGTACTTC.

This clonotype has a count of ten or more. The J gene is TRBJ2-7, the V gene TRBV27, with TRBD2 as a possible D gene (5 bases). V was pared by 3 bases and J by 1 base, with 13 bases between. Germline V gene sequence: CDR1 MNHEY, CDR2 SMNVEV (reference sequence). This CDR3 contains 15 residues. The chain's CDR3 is CASSFEGSQSYEQYF. The DNA of the CDR3 is TGTGCCAGCAGTTTTGAGGGTAGCCAATCCTACGAGCAGTACTTC.

At least ten counts were recorded for this clonotype. V and J are TRBV20-1 and TRBJ2-7; TRBD2 agrees at 11 bases. This CDR3 is 15 amino acids long. Germline CDR1 and CDR2: DFQATT and SNEGSKA (reference sequence). With 3 bases clipped from V and 2 bases from J, the junction kept 6 bases outside the gene matches. The CDR3 region is CSARATSGVTYEQYF. The CDR3 bases are TGCAGTGCTAGGGCGACTAGCGGGGTTACCTACGAGCAGTACTTC.

This clonotype was observed at least ten times. The CDR3 DNA is TGTGCCAGCAAGGTTAGCGGCGCAGATACGCAGTATTTT. This translates into CASKVSGADTQYF. V and J are TRBV6-6 and TRBJ2-3; possible D gene TRBD2, 6 bases. CDR1 is MNHNY, CDR2 SVGAGI, per germline (reference sequence). V shed 7 bases and J shed 4 bases, with 12 bases lying between them. CDR3 length equals 13 residues.

This clonotype was observed a handful of times. V usage is TRBV27 and J usage is TRBJ1-2, with a tentative D call TRBD1 (6 bases). The germline CDR1 and CDR2 sequences are MNHEY and SMNVEV (reference sequence). With 10 bases removed from V and 6 bases from J, the gap between germline ends came to 18 bases. The CDR3 is 13 residues long. The CDR3 loop reads CATSPRGHDGYTF. The DNA of the CDR3 is TGTGCCACCTCCCCCCGGGGGCATGATGGCTACACCTTC.

This clonotype has ten or more counts. V is TRBV2 and J is TRBJ2-5; D is possibly TRBD1 (6 bases). The CDR3 has 16 residues. Per the germline V gene, CDR1 is SNHLY and CDR2 is FYNNEI. V was shortened by 7 bases and J by 4 bases, with 22 bases between the two germline ends. The CDR3 nucleotides read TGTGCCAGCATCAAGGGGGTCGGAGGTGGAGGAGAGACCCAGTACTTC. Translated, it gives CASIKGVGGGGETQYF.

This clonotype turned up a few times. The chain carries TRBV19 and TRBJ2-1, with 7 nucleotides matching TRBD1. The CDR3 sequence is 14 residues long. J lost 9 bases, V lost 0 bases, and 5 bases had no gene match. Germline V CDR1 and CDR2: LNHDA, SQIVND (reference sequence). CDR3 sequence: CASSIEWDSTEQFF. The DNA of the CDR3 is TGTGCCAGTAGTATAGAGTGGGACAGCACTGAGCAGTTCTTC.

This clonotype was seen at least ten times. The chain carries TRBV6-5 and TRBJ1-6; D not certain. The CDR3 extends over 14 amino acids. The ends were cut back, 9 bases at V and 4 bases at J, with 13 bases in the middle. Per germline, CDR1 MNHEY and CDR2 SVGAGI. CDR3 DNA sequence: TGTGCCAGTCAACTACAGCCTTATAATTCACCCCTCCACTTT. Residues: CASQLQPYNSPLHF.

In this sample, this clonotype turned up a few times. The chain is built from TRBV27 and TRBJ2-6; D uncertain. The CDR3 runs 13 residues. The germline V gene encodes CDR1 MNHEY and CDR2 SMNVEV (reference sequence). Trimming pared 3 bases from V and 3 bases from J, leaving 3 bases between. CDR3 sequence (DNA): TGTGCCAGCAGTTTGGTTGGGGCCAACGTCCTGACTTTC. This sequence encodes CASSLVGANVLTF.

This clonotype has more than one count but fewer than ten. This chain connects TRBV20-1 to TRBJ1-3; the D gene is possibly TRBD1 (5 bases). V lost 0 bases, J lost 2 bases, and 11 bases lay in between. Per the germline V gene, CDR1 is DFQATT and CDR2 is SNEGSKA (reference sequence). The CDR3 contains 15 residues. CDR3 nucleotide sequence: TGCAGTGCTAGAGATAGCGGGGCGGCTGGAAACACCATATATTTT. Amino acids: CSARDSGAAGNTIYF.

The rearrangement links TRBV20-1 to TRBJ2-5; the match to TRBD2 covers 10 bases. Germline V gene data show CDR1 as DFQATT and CDR2 as SNEGSKA (reference sequence). With V trimmed by 0 bases and J by 3 bases, 4 bases remained unmatched. This CDR3 has 15 residues. The CDR3 DNA follows: TGCAGTGCTAGAGATCTCACTAGCGGGAAAGAGACCCAGTACTTC. It codes for CSARDLTSGKETQYF.

The chain links TRBV6-2 or TRBV6-3 to TRBJ2-3; the D call may be TRBD1 or TRBD2 (6 bases each). The CDR3 is 14 residues long. Germline V gene data show CDR1 as MNHEY and CDR2 as SVGEGT. The ends were cut back, 5 bases at V and 4 bases at J, with 13 bases in the middle. As DNA, the CDR3 is TGTGCCAGCAGTAACAGGGAGGCCCCAGATACGCAGTATTTT. It specifies CASSNREAPDTQYF.

The genes are TRBV7-6 and TRBJ2-7; D gene uncertain. CDR1 and CDR2 (germline): SGHVS, FNYEAQ. This CDR3 spans 13 amino acids. Trimming took off 0 bases at V and 5 bases at J, with 8 bases between the two ends. CDR3 sequence reads: CASSLAVRNEQYF. CDR3 nucleotide sequence: TGTGCCAGCAGCTTAGCCGTTCGCAACGAGCAGTACTTC.

The chain is built from TRBV7-2 and TRBJ1-3, with TRBD1 as a possible D gene (6 bases). Deletions cut 5 bases from V and 4 bases from J, with 15 bases between. CDR3 length equals 15 residues. Germline-derived CDR1 and CDR2 are SGHTA and FQGNSA. The CDR3 region is CASSPNAGVGNTIYF. Written as DNA, the CDR3 is TGTGCCAGCAGCCCTAACGCAGGGGTCGGAAACACCATATATTTT.

This clonotype occurred a few times. J is TRBJ2-3 and V is TRBV11-3; D uncertain. The germline V gene has CDR1 SGHNT and CDR2 YENEEA. The V gene lost 0 bases and the J gene lost 5 bases, with 9 bases spanning the gap. The CDR3 totals 14 residues. Written as DNA, the CDR3 is TGTGCCAGCAGCTTAGATCCCGCCATAGATACGCAGTATTTT. Protein: CASSLDPAIDTQYF.

This clonotype was observed many times. The chain joins TRBV7-2 to TRBJ1-5, with D uncertain. The CDR3 contains 12 residues. The ends were cut back, 5 bases at V and 6 bases at J, with 8 bases in the middle. Germline V gene lookup returns CDR1 SGHTA and CDR2 FQGNSA. CDR3 protein: CASSESAQPQHF. The DNA for the CDR3 is TGTGCCAGCAGCGAGTCGGCTCAGCCCCAGCATTTT.